The T cell receptor beta chain under discussion was sequenced for a study of CD8 T cells in Susac syndrome. The CDR3 is 16 amino acids. V was pared by 6 bases and J by 12 bases, with 14 bases of the junction left unmatched. Germline V gene sequence: CDR1 MNHNS, CDR2 SASEGT. Reverse transcription used roughly 0.45 to 1 ug RNA and random hexamers. Via MiXCR, TCRdb re-called the immunoSEQ multiplex PCR reads, giving one row per CDR3 protein. The sample yields about 440,000 distinct CDR3 sequences, 85% seen once. The rearrangement uses TRBV6-1 and TRBJ2-1, with 13 bases identical to TRBD2. Input material: CD8+ T cells from PBMCs. The source of this sequence is a human donor with multiple sclerosis. This chain's CDR3 is CASSTGLAGAVTWQFF. CDR3 in DNA: TGTGCCAGCAGCACCGGACTAGCGGGAGCCGTGACTTGGCAGTTCTTC.